These 22 T cell receptor beta chains originate from one sample sequenced in a study of a mutant IDH1 vaccine in newly diagnosed glioma. What these receptors recognize is not known. Time point noted: week 47, end of study. Doses consisted of 300 ug of mutant IDH1 20-mer peptide each, paired with topical imiquimod. Repertoires were generated with immunoSEQ multiplex PCR, while TCRdb's copy carries only in-frame clones and drops some. The sample records fewer than 60,000 clones, almost 65% being singletons. The material was peripheral blood mononuclear cells (PBMCs), obtained from a glioma patient whose treatment included an IDH1 peptide vaccine. Receptors originate from a middle-aged man with glioma. Some clones in this sample may be carry-over from other donors' samples.

The chain recombines TRBV7-8 with TRBJ1-5; the D is unclear. The CDR3 covers 15 residues. CDR1 is SGHVS and CDR2 is FQNEAQ in the germline V gene. Trimming removed 1 base from V and 0 bases from J, with 7 bases in between. The CDR3 nucleotides are TGTGCCAGCAGCTTAGACAGACATAGCAATCAGCCCCAGCATTTT. This sequence encodes CASSLDRHSNQPQHF.

This rearrangement joins TRBV4-2 to TRBJ2-2, with 10 bases aligning to TRBD2. J gave up 1 base and V 5 bases, and 4 bases lay outside the gene matches. Germline-derived CDR1 and CDR2 are LGHNA and YNFKEQ. CDR3 length: 16 residues. Written as DNA, the CDR3 is TGTGCCAGCAGCTACTTAGCGGGGGGGAACACCGGGGAGCTGTTTTTT. Its protein product is CASSYLAGGNTGELFF.

The chain has TRBV5-6 and TRBJ2-3; 9 bases fit TRBD1. The CDR3 consists of 15 residues. Looked up from germline, CDR1 is SGHDT and CDR2 is YYEEEE. The trim removed 1 base at V and 6 bases at J, leaving 6 bases unmatched. The CDR3 reads CASSLTGGAEDTQYF. The CDR3 coding sequence is TGTGCCAGCAGCTTGACAGGGGGCGCGGAGGATACGCAGTATTTT. Combining the CDR3 with reference TRBV5-6 and TRBJ2-3 gives the whole variable domain DAGVTQSPTHLIKTRGQQVTLRCSPKSGHDTVSWYQQALGQGPQFIFQYYEEEERQRGNFPDRFSGHQFPNYSSELNVNALLLGDSALYLCASSLTGGAEDTQYFGPGTRLTVL.

The chain combines TRBV5-8 with TRBJ1-1; a possible D gene is TRBD1 (5 bases). The CDR3 is made up of 14 amino acids. Germline CDR1 SGHTS, CDR2 YDEGEE. V was shortened by 2 bases and J by 1 base, with 9 bases between the two germline ends. CDR3 region: CASSFGAQNTEAFF. CDR3 nucleotides: TGTGCCAGCAGCTTTGGGGCCCAGAACACTGAAGCTTTCTTT.

This clone was observed once. This sequence joins TRBV5-1 and TRBJ2-7; TRBD1 matches at 9 bases. This CDR3 contains 17 residues. The germline CDR1 and CDR2 sequences are SGHRS and YFSETQ. J lost 1 base, V lost 4 bases, and 12 bases had no gene match. The CDR3 loop reads CASSLAPWDRASYEQYF. Written as DNA, the CDR3 is TGCGCCAGCAGCCTGGCCCCCTGGGACAGGGCATCCTACGAGCAGTACTTC.

V is TRBV15 and J is TRBJ1-3; unclear D gene. Trimming cost V 1 base and J 4 bases, with 8 bases left between them. The germline V gene encodes CDR1 LNHNV and CDR2 YYDKDF (reference sequence). The CDR3 has 14 amino acids. The CDR3, as DNA: TGTGCCACCAGCAGAGCAAAAGGAGGAAACACCATATATTTT. Translation gives CATSRAKGGNTIYF.

CDR3 in amino acids: CASSVGAGWWETQYF. The CDR3 nucleotides are TGTGCCAGCAGCGTCGGGGCTGGTTGGTGGGAGACCCAGTACTTC. The chain carries TRBV6-5 and TRBJ2-5, with D perhaps being TRBD1 or TRBD2 (5 bases each). Germline V gives CDR1 MNHEY, CDR2 SVGAGI. The CDR3 consists of 15 residues. The V gene lost 6 bases and the J gene lost 5 bases, with 19 bases spanning the gap.

This clone has only one observation. The chain employs TRBV5-1 and TRBJ2-3, with 9 bases identical to TRBD1. The CDR3 has 14 residues. CDR1 is SGHRS, CDR2 YFSETQ, per germline. J lost 4 bases, V lost 4 bases, and 4 bases had no gene match. The CDR3 region is CASSGGQGSDTQYF. DNA for the CDR3: TGCGCCAGCAGCGGGGGACAGGGATCAGATACGCAGTATTTT.

The chain links TRBV28 to TRBJ1-1, with TRBD1 matching 7 bases. V trimming: 6 bases; J trimming: 4 bases; junction bases outside the gene matches: 11. The CDR3 covers 15 residues. The germline gives CDR1 MDHEN, CDR2 SYDVKM. CDR3 nucleotide sequence: TGTGCCAGCAGCCCAAACGACCGGGACAGCACTGAAGCTTTCTTT. Encoded protein: CASSPNDRDSTEAFF.

This chain joins TRBV7-8 and TRBJ1-1, with a possible D match to TRBD1 (5 bases). Germline V gene sequence: CDR1 SGHVS, CDR2 FQNEAQ. V gave up 5 bases and J gave up 10 bases, with 23 bases separating them. CDR3 length equals 15 residues. The DNA of the CDR3 is TGTGCCAGCAGCGGGACTGGGGTTGGGGTATGGTCAGCTTTCTTT. It is translated as CASSGTGVGVWSAFF.

The rearrangement uses TRBV6-1 and TRBJ2-5, with TRBD2 matching 8 bases. The germline V gene has CDR1 MNHNS and CDR2 SASEGT. V shed 7 bases, J shed 4 bases, and the junction held 8 bases outside the gene matches. The CDR3 is 14 residues long. The CDR3 DNA is TGTGCCAGCACATCAGCGGGGGCGCTAGAGACCCAGTACTTC. Protein product: CASTSAGALETQYF.

V is TRBV6-1 and J is TRBJ1-4; D is undetermined. CDR3 length: 13 residues. Germline assignment: CDR1 MNHNS and CDR2 SASEGT. V gave up 3 bases and J gave up 9 bases, with 11 bases separating them. CDR3 sequence (DNA): TGTGCCAGCAGTGAGACCAAGTGGCAAAAACTGTTTTTT. Translating gives CASSETKWQKLFF.

This chain uses TRBV10-2 with TRBJ1-3, with D possibly matching TRBD1 (6 bases). The CDR3 runs 17 residues. V lost 7 bases, J lost 0 bases, and 19 bases lay in between. CDR1 WSHSY and CDR2 SAAADI come from the germline V gene. The CDR3 is CASNSGEGVSSGNTIYF. CDR3 in DNA: TGCGCCAGCAATTCAGGGGAGGGGGTTTCCTCTGGAAACACCATATATTTT.

CDR3 region: CASSDRQVDSGNTIYF. The CDR3 DNA sequence: TGTGCCAGCAGCGACAGACAGGTCGACTCTGGAAACACCATATATTTT. The chain couples TRBV7-8 to TRBJ1-3; D possibly corresponds to TRBD1 (6 bases). CDR3 length equals 16 residues. Per germline, CDR1 SGHVS and CDR2 FQNEAQ. Trimming removed 5 bases from V and 0 bases from J, with 14 bases in between. Based on the CDR3 plus reference TRBV7-8 and TRBJ1-3, the full variable domain is GAGVSQSPRYKVAKRGQDVALRCDPISGHVSLFWYQQALGQGPEFLTYFQNEAQLDKSGLPSDRFFAERPEGSVSTLKIQRTQQEDSAVYLCASSDRQVDSGNTIYFGEGSWLTVV.

V usage is TRBV5-1 and J usage is TRBJ1-1; 7 positions match TRBD1. Germline V gene sequence: CDR1 SGHRS, CDR2 YFSETQ. CDR3 length: 13 amino acids. The junction had 3 bases not matched to a gene; V was cut back by 4 bases and J by 3 bases. The CDR3 here is CASSRDRDTEAFF. DNA of the CDR3: TGCGCCAGCAGCCGCGACAGGGACACTGAAGCTTTCTTT.

The genes are TRBV5-6 and TRBJ2-2; D gene ambiguous. Per the germline V gene, CDR1 is SGHDT and CDR2 is YYEEEE. V was cut by 3 bases and J by 5 bases, with 14 bases left in between. CDR3 size: 15 residues. CDR3 loop: CASSSAGLGTGELFF. The CDR3 DNA reads as TGTGCCAGCAGCTCGGCAGGCTTAGGGACCGGGGAGCTGTTTTTT.

The rearrangement joins TRBV2 to TRBJ1-5, with D possibly matching TRBD1 (5 bases). CDR3 length equals 15 residues. Germline V CDR1 and CDR2: SNHLY, FYNNEI. V lost 3 bases and J lost 3, with 12 bases in between. Written as DNA, the CDR3 is TGTGCCAGCAGTGATAAAGGGGCCACCAATCAGCCCCAGCATTTT. It encodes CASSDKGATNQPQHF.

This chain joins TRBV5-1 and TRBJ2-5; D may correspond to TRBD1 or TRBD2 (6 bases each). The CDR3 runs to 14 residues. Trimming shortened V by 4 bases and J by 4 bases, and 14 bases separated the two germline ends. From germline, CDR1 is SGHRS and CDR2 YFSETQ. CDR3 residues: CASSTWGAGETQYF. The CDR3 DNA reads as TGCGCCAGCAGCACTTGGGGGGCCGGAGAGACCCAGTACTTC. Variable domain in full (rest from reference TRBV5-1 and TRBJ2-5): KAGVTQTPRYLIKTRGQQVTLSCSPISGHRSVSWYQQTPGQGLQFLFEYFSETQRNKGNFPGRFSGRQFSNSRSEMNVSTLELGDSALYLCASSTWGAGETQYFGPGTRLLVL.

The rearrangement uses TRBV12-5 and TRBJ1-2, with TRBD1 matching 8 bases. The J segment lost 4 bases and the V segment lost 6 bases, leaving 10 bases of the junction unmatched. CDR3 size: 15 residues. Per the germline V gene, CDR1 is LGHNT and CDR2 is FRNRAP. The CDR3 coding sequence is TGTGCTAGTGGCCCCCCTGGACAGGGCCCCTATGGCTACACCTTC. The encoded protein is CASGPPGQGPYGYTF.

The V and J genes are TRBV2 and TRBJ2-2; the match to TRBD1 covers 7 bases. This CDR3 is built from 14 residues. V dropped 10 bases and J dropped 4; count of bases not matched to a gene: 9. CDR1 and CDR2 from the germline V gene are SNHLY and FYNNEI. For the CDR3, the DNA is TGTGCCACAAGCCTAACAGGGGTCACCGGGGAGCTGTTTTTT. Its translation: CATSLTGVTGELFF.

V is TRBV19 and J is TRBJ1-2; D is uncertain. The V and J ends lost 7 bases and 4 bases respectively, with 19 bases between them. The CDR3 is 15 amino acids. Germline lookup yields CDR1 LNHDA and CDR2 SQIVND (reference sequence). The CDR3 spells CASTDQRGLGYGYTF. In nucleotides, the CDR3 is TGTGCCAGTACCGATCAGCGGGGTCTAGGCTATGGCTACACCTTC.

This chain links TRBV14 with TRBJ2-7; TRBD1 might be the D (5 bases). Looked up from germline, CDR1 is SGHDN and CDR2 is FVKESK. V dropped 4 bases and J dropped 3 bases, with 19 bases sitting between them. The CDR3 length is 16 residues. Here the CDR3 reads CASSPQGTAAIYEQYF. CDR3 nucleotides: TGTGCCAGCAGCCCGCAGGGCACAGCAGCGATCTACGAGCAGTACTTC.